These T cell receptor beta chains were read from a single sample in a study of shared T cell receptors in the human thymus. Profiling relied on immunoSEQ multiplex PCR, and the TCRdb table lists in-frame clones only, not all of them. The data show 630,000 or so clones, about 87% seen once. The same data also contributed to another study, on human thymus T cells.

Sequenced input: thymocytes. The receptors stem from a boy in the first two years of life with a congenital heart defect. Both conserved end residues are part of each CDR3. The D gene is left open where the match is weak. Rows give clone size only sometimes, using once, few, many, or a class for an expanded clone.

>TRBJ1-3|.|.|TRBV7-9
TGTGCCAGCAGCTTAAAGGCAGGCGTTATCTCTGGAAACACCATATATTTT
CASSLKAGVISGNTIYF
>TRBJ1-5|.|.|TRBV4-2
TGTGCCAGCAGCCAAGTAGGGGGAAGATGGCAGCCCCAGCATTTT
CASSQVGGRWQPQHF
>TRBJ1-2|.|TRBD1|TRBV28
TGTGCCAGCAGTTTAGTCTGGGACAGGGATGACTATGGCTACACCTTC
CASSLVWDRDDYGYTF
>TRBJ2-5|.|.|TRBV14
TGTGCCAGCAGCCAAGTGACATCAGGAGAGACCCAGTACTTC
CASSQVTSGETQYF
>TRBJ2-1|.|.|TRBV28
TGTGCCCCCCAAAAGAGGGACTCCAAAACGCGCAATGAGCAGTTCTTC
CAPQKRDSKTRNEQFF
>TRBJ2-1|.|TRBD2|TRBV4-2
TGTGCCAGCAGCCAAGAACCTAGCGGGTTATACAATGAGCAGTTCTTC
CASSQEPSGLYNEQFF
>TRBJ2-1|.|TRBD2|TRBV10-1
TGCGCCAGCAGTGAAACTAGCGGGAGGGACGGGGACAATGAGCAGTTCTTC
CASSETSGRDGDNEQFF
>TRBJ1-2|once|TRBD1|TRBV10-3
TGTGCCATCAGCGTCGGGACAGGGGTCTATGGCTACACCTTC
CAISVGTGVYGYTF
>TRBJ1-3|.|.|TRBV11-1
TGTGCCAGCAGCTTTAGGAGACAGGCCCTCCACTCTGGAAACACCATATATTTT
CASSFRRQALHSGNTIYF
>TRBJ1-1|.|.|TRBV4-3
TGCGCCAGCAGCCCCTTCCGGGGTATGAACACTGAAGCTTTCTTT
CASSPFRGMNTEAFF
>TRBJ2-7|.|.|TRBV11-2
TGTGCCAGCAGCCCCCAGGCAGGTCGGACCTACGAGCAGTACTTC
CASSPQAGRTYEQYF
>TRBJ2-1|.|TRBD2|TRBV5-8
TGTGCCAGCAGCCCTTGGGAGGGTGGGCATGAGCAGTTCTTC
CASSPWEGGHEQFF
>TRBJ1-2|.|.|TRBV14
TGTGCCAGCAGCCGGTCGTGGTTGAGTGGCTACACCTTC
CASSRSWLSGYTF
>TRBJ2-7|.|TRBD2|TRBV5-6
TGTGCCAGCAGCTGGCAGAGAGTAGCGGGCTCCTACGAGCAGTACTTC
CASSWQRVAGSYEQYF
>TRBJ1-4|.|.|TRBV2
TGTGCCAGCAGTCACAGGAAAGCAACTAATGAAAAACTGTTTTTT
CASSHRKATNEKLFF
>TRBJ2-3|.|.|TRBV10-3
TGTGCCATCGCCGGGCCCCAGGGGTACACAGATACGCAGTATTTT
CAIAGPQGYTDTQYF
>TRBJ2-1|once|.|TRBV11-2
TGTGCCAGCAGCTCCGACACCAATGAGCAGTTCTTC
CASSSDTNEQFF
>TRBJ1-6|.|.|TRBV25-1
TGTGCCAGCAGTGATCAGGGTTCACCCCTCCACTTT
CASSDQGSPLHF
>TRBJ2-3|.|.|TRBV29-1
TGCAGCTCCCTCACAGATACGCAGTATTTT
CSSLTDTQYF
>TRBJ2-1|.|TRBD2|TRBV19
TGTGCCAGCGGGAGGGCAAGGAATGAGCAGTTCTTC
CASGRARNEQFF
>TRBJ1-6|.|TRBD1|TRBV5-6
TGTGCCAGCAGCTTGGACGTGGGGACAGGGGGGTTTCATAATTCACCCCTCCACTTT
CASSLDVGTGGFHNSPLHF
>TRBJ2-7|.|.|TRBV7-9
TGTGCCAGCAGCTTAGCGTCCAACAAACCCACAGGGCGCGAGCAGTACTTC
CASSLASNKPTGREQYF
>TRBJ1-5|.|.|TRBV27
TGTGCCAGCTCCGTCAAGGGAGGGAATCAGCCCCAGCATTTT
CASSVKGGNQPQHF
>TRBJ1-3|.|.|TRBV5-6
TGTGCCAGCAGCTTGAGTATGACATCTGGGTCGATTGGAAACACCATATATTTT
CASSLSMTSGSIGNTIYF
>TRBJ2-5|.|TRBD2|TRBV28
TGTGCCAGCAGTCCCCCCGGGACTAGCGAAGAGACCCAGTACTTC
CASSPPGTSEETQYF
>TRBJ2-1|.|TRBD2|TRBV27
TGTGCCAGCAGGACTAGCGGGAGGGGCCATGAGCAGTTCTTC
CASRTSGRGHEQFF
>TRBJ2-7|.|TRBD1|TRBV5-4
TGTGCCAGCAGCTGGGGACAGGGGCATGGGTCCTACGAGCAGTACTTC
CASSWGQGHGSYEQYF